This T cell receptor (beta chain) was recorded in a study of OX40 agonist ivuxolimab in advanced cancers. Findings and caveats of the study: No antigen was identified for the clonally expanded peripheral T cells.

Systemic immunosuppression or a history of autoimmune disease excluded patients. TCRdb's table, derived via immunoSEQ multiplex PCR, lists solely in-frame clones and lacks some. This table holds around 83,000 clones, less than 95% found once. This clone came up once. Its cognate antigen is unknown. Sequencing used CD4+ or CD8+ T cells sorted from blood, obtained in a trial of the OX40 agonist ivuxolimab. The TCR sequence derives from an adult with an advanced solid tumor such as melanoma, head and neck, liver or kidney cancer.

The CDR3 DNA reads TGTGCCAGCAGCTTAGCGGCAGGGGGGGCTTACAATGAGCAGTTCTTC. This encodes CASSLAAGGAYNEQFF. V gene TRBV7-2 combines with J gene TRBJ2-1; tentatively, D is TRBD1 or TRBD2 (7 bases each). The CDR3 length is 16 residues. Germline CDR1 reads SGHTA; CDR2 reads FQGNSA. Trimming shortened V by 0 bases and J by 4 bases, and 13 bases separated the two germline ends.